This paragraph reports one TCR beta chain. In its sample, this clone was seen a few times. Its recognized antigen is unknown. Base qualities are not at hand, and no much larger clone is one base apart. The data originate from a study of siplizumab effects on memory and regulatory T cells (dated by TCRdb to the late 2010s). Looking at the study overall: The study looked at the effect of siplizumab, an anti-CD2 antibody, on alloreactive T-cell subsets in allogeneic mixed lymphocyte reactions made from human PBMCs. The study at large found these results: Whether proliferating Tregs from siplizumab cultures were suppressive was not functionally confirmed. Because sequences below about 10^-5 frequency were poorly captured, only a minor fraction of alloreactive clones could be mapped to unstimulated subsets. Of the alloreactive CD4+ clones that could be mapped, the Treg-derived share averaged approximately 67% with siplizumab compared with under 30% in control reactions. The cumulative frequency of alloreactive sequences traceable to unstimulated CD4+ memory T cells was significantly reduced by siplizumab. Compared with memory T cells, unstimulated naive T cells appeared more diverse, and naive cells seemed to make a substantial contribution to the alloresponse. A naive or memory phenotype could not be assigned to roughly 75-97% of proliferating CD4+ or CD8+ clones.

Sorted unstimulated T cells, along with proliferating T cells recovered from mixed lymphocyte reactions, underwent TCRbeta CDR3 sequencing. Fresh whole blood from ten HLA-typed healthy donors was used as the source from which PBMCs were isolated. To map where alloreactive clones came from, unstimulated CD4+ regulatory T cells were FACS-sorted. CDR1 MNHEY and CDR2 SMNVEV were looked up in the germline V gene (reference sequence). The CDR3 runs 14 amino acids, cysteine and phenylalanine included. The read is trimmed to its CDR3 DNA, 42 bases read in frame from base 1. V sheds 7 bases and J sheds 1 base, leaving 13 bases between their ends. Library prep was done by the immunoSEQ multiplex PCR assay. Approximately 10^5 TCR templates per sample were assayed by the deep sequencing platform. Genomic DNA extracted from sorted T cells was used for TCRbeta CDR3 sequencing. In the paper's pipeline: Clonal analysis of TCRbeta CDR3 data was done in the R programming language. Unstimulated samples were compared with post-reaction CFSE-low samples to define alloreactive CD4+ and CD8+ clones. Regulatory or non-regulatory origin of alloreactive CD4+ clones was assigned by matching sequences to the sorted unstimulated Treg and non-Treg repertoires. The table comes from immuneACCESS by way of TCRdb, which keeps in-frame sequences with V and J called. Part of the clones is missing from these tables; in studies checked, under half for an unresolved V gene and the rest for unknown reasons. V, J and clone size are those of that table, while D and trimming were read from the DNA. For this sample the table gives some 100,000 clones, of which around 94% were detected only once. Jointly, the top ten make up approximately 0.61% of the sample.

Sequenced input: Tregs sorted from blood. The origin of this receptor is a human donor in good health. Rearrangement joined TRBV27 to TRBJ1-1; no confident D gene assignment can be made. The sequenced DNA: TGTGCCAGCACCCCCCTAGGGAAGAACACTGAAGCTTTCTTT. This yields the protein CASTPLGKNTEAFF.